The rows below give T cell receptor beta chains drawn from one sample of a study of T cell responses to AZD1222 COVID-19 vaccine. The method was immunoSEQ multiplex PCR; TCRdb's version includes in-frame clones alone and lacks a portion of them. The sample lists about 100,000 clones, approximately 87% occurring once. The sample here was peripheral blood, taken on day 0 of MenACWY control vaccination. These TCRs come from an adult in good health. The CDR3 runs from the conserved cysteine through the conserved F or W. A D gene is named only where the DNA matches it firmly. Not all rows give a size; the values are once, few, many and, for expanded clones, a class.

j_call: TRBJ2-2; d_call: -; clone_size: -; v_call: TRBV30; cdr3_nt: TGTGCCTGGAGTGTGGCGGTCCGAGCCTACACCGGGGAGCTGTTTTTT; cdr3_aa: CAWSVAVRAYTGELFF
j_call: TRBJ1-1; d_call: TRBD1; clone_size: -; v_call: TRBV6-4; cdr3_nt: TGTGCCAGCAGGACGGACAGGTTTCGCACTGAAGCTTTCTTT; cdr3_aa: CASRTDRFRTEAFF
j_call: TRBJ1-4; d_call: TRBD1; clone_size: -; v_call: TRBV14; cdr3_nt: TGTGCCAGCAGCCATGTCCCGGGACAGGGAGACGAAAAACTGTTTTTT; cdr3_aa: CASSHVPGQGDEKLFF
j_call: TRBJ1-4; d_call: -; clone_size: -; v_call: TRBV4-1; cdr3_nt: TGCGCCAGCAGCCAAGATGGCAGGGGCTGGGAAAAACTGTTTTTT; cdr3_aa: CASSQDGRGWEKLFF
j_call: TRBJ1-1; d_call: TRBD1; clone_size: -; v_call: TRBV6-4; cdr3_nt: TGTGCCAGCAGAGCACAGGGGGCTTCGAACACTGAAGCTTTCTTT; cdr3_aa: CASRAQGASNTEAFF
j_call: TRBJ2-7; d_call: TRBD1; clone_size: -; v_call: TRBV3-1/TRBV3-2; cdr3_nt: TGTGCCAGCAGCCTGGCCGGGACAGCGAATTACTACGAGCAGTACTTC; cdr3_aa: CASSLAGTANYYEQYF
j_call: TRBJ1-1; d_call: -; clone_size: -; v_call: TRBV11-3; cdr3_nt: TGTGCCAGCAGCTTAACGGGTATGAACACTGAAGCTTTCTTT; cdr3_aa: CASSLTGMNTEAFF
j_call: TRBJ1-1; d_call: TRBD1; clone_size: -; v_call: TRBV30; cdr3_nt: TGTGCCTACCAAAAAGGGGGCCCTGAAGCTTTCTTT; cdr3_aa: CAYQKGGPEAFF
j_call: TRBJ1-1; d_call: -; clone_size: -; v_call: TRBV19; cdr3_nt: TGTGCCAGTACCCGATGGGGGGGCCCGAACACTGAAGCTTTCTTT; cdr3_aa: CASTRWGGPNTEAFF
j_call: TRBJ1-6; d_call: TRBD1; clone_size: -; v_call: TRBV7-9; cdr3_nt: TGTGCCAGCAGTGGGGACAGGTTGGGACCCCTCCACTTT; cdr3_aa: CASSGDRLGPLHF
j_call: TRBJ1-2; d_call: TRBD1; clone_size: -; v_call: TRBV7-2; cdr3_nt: TGTGCCAGCAGCTCGGGACAGGGGTATGGCTACACCTTC; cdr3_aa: CASSSGQGYGYTF
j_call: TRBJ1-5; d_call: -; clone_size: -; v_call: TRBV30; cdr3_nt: TGTGCCTGGAGTGTACCGAGGGGGTACGGCAATCAGCCCCAGCATTTT; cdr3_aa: CAWSVPRGYGNQPQHF
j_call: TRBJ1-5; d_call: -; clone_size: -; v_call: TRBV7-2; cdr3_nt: TGTGCCAGCAGCTTAGTCAGATATAGCAATCAGCCCCAGCATTTT; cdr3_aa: CASSLVRYSNQPQHF
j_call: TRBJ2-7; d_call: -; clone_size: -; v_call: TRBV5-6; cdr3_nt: TGTGCCAGCAGCTTGGGGGAGGGGGCGGAGTACTTC; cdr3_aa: CASSLGEGAEYF
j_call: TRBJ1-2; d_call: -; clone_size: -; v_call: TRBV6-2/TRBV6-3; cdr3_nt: TGTGCCAGCAGTTACGGACGAAACTATGGCTACACCTTC; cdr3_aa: CASSYGRNYGYTF
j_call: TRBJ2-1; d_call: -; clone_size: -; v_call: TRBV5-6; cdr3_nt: TGTGCCAGCGGGCTAGTCACCACTGTTGAGCAGTTCTTC; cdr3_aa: CASGLVTTVEQFF
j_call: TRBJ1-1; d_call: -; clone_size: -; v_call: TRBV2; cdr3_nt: TGTGCCAGCAGTGATCAAGGCCTTTTGAACACTGAAGCTTTCTTT; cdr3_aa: CASSDQGLLNTEAFF
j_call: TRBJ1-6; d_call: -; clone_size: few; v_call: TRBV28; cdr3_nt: TGTGCCAGCAGTTTTGGCAGGGCTTCACCCCTCCACTTT; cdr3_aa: CASSFGRASPLHF
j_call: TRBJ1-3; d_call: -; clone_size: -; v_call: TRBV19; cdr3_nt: TGTGCCAGTAGTTCTAACTCTGGAAACACCATATATTTT; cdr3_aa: CASSSNSGNTIYF
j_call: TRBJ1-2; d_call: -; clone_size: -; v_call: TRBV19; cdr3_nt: TGTGCCAGTAGTTGGCAGGGAAACTATGGCTACACCTTC; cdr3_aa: CASSWQGNYGYTF
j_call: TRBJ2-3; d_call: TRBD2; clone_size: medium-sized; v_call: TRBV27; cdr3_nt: TGTGCCAGCACCCACAGCGGGGTAACAGATACGCAGTATTTT; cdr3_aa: CASTHSGVTDTQYF
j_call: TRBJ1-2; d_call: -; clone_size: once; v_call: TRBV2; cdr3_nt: TGTGCCAGCAGTGAAGCTTCCGGGCAGGATAACTATGGCTACACCTTC; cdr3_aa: CASSEASGQDNYGYTF
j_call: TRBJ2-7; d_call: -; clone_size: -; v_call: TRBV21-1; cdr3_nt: TGTGCCAGCACCACGACAGGTTGGGACCACGAGCAGTACTTC; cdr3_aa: CASTTTGWDHEQYF
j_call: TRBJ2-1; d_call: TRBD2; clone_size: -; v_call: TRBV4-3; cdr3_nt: TGCGCCAGCAGCCGAGCAGCGGGAAGGAGCTCCTACAATGAGCAGTTCTTC; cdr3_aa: CASSRAAGRSSYNEQFF
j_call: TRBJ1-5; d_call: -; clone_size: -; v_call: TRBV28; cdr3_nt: TGTGCCAGCAGTTTATTAGGGGTGTTTCAGGATCAGCCCCAGCATTTT; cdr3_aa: CASSLLGVFQDQPQHF
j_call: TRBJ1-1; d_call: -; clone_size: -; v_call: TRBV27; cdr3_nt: TGTGCCAGCAGTAAACAGGGAGGAAACACTGAAGCTTTCTTT; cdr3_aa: CASSKQGGNTEAFF
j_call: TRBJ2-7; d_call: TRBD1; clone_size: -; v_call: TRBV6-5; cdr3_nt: TGTGCCAGCAGACCCGGGACAGGGTCCTACGAGCAGTACTTC; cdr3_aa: CASRPGTGSYEQYF
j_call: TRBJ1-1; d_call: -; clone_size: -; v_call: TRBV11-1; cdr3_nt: TGTGCCAGCAGCTTGAGTTCAAGGGTCACTGAAGCTTTCTTT; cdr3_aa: CASSLSSRVTEAFF
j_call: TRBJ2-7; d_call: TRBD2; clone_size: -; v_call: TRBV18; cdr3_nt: TGTGCCAGCTCACCAGGGAGCGGGAGGGTCTACGAGCAGTACTTC; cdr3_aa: CASSPGSGRVYEQYF
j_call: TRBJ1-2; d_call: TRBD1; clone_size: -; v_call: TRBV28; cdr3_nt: TGTGCCAGCAGGCCCGGGACAGACACCTATGGCTACACCTTC; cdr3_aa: CASRPGTDTYGYTF
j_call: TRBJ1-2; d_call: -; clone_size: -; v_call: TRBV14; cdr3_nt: TGTGCCAGCAGCCAAGGGAGATCGGGACTGACCTATGGCTACACCTTC; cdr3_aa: CASSQGRSGLTYGYTF
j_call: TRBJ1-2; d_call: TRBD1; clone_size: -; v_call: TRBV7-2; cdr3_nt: TGTGCCAGCAGCTTCTCCGGGACAGGGGCGGATGGCTACACCTTC; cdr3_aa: CASSFSGTGADGYTF
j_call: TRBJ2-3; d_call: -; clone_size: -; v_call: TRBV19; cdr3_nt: TGTGCCAGTAGTACAACGACAGGTATCGGAAGAGCAGATACGCAGTATTTT; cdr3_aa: CASSTTTGIGRADTQYF
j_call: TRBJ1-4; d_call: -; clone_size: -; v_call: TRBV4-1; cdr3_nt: TGCGCCAGCAGCCATAGACCGGGCCCCCCGGAGGAAAAACTGTTTTTT; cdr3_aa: CASSHRPGPPEEKLFF